Below, 8 T cell receptor beta chains from the same sample are listed, as sequenced in a study of cytomegalovirus exposure and HLA in healthy donors. 13 Jbeta primers and 60 Vbeta primers were used for the PCR. TCRdb's copy holds only in-frame clones and misses some; the assay was immunoSEQ multiplex PCR. Of fewer than 200,000 clones listed, about 90% are singletons. Sequences were obtained from PBMCs. These receptors came from a girl under three years old in good health and CMV-seronegative.

The J gene is TRBJ2-1, the V gene TRBV20-1, with D tentatively TRBD2 (7 bases). The V end lost 7 bases, the J end lost 9 bases, and 13 bases lay between the germline ends. This CDR3 is 11 amino acids long. The germline V gene encodes CDR1 DFQATT and CDR2 SNEGSKA (reference sequence). CDR3 amino acids: CSVSRGGEQFF. CDR3 in DNA: TGCAGTGTTTCAAGGGGGGGTGAGCAGTTCTTC.

The V gene is TRBV7-9, the J gene TRBJ2-3; D remains unclear. The germline gives CDR1 SEHNR, CDR2 FQNEAQ (reference sequence). V lost 7 bases, J lost 7 bases, and 3 bases lay in between. The CDR3 consists of 9 residues. In DNA form, the CDR3 reads TGTGCCAGCAATAATACGCAGTATTTT. Protein sequence: CASNNTQYF.

This chain connects TRBV9 to TRBJ1-4; tentative D call: TRBD1 (6 bases). The CDR3 spans 14 residues. The V and J ends lost 3 bases and 3 bases respectively, with 9 bases between them. The germline gives CDR1 SGDLS, CDR2 YYNGEE. CDR3 loop: CASSEPGANEKLFF. CDR3 in DNA: TGTGCCAGCAGCGAGCCAGGGGCTAATGAAAAACTGTTTTTT.

This chain links TRBV6-6 with TRBJ2-2; 8 bases are a match to TRBD2. Germline CDR1 is MNHNY and CDR2 is SVGAGI (reference sequence). This CDR3 has 15 residues. V shed 6 bases, J shed 2 bases, and the junction held 5 bases outside the gene matches. CDR3 sequence reads: CASRHAGGNTGELFF. In nucleotides, the CDR3 is TGTGCCAGCAGACACGCGGGGGGCAACACCGGGGAGCTGTTTTTT.

V gene TRBV7-3 combines with J gene TRBJ2-1; 8 nucleotides agree with TRBD2. This CDR3 spans 15 amino acids. Germline values: CDR1 SGHTA, CDR2 FQGTGA. V lost 2 bases to trimming and J lost 7 bases; unmatched junction nucleotides: 7. CDR3 in amino acids: CASSLGSGTLNEQFF. In DNA form, the CDR3 reads TGTGCCAGCAGCTTAGGTAGCGGGACCCTAAATGAGCAGTTCTTC.

The chain combines TRBV5-1 with TRBJ2-7, with 7 bases matching TRBD2. Germline-derived CDR1 and CDR2 are SGHRS and YFSETQ. J gave up 1 base and V 5 bases, and 12 bases lay outside the gene matches. The CDR3 covers 16 residues. The CDR3 DNA follows: TGCGCCAGCAGTTTGACCCGTGGGGGGGGTTCCTACGAGCAGTACTTC. This encodes CASSLTRGGGSYEQYF.

The V gene is TRBV7-6, the J gene TRBJ2-7; 9 nucleotides align to TRBD1. The CDR3 sequence is 14 residues long. Per germline, CDR1 SGHVS and CDR2 FNYEAQ. V shed 6 bases, J shed 1 base, and the junction held 4 bases outside the gene matches. CDR3 DNA: TGTGCCAGCAGGCCTGGACAGGGGTCCTACGAGCAGTACTTC. Its protein product is CASRPGQGSYEQYF.

The V and J genes are TRBV5-6 and TRBJ2-5, with D tentatively TRBD2 (5 bases). Trimming stripped 4 bases from V and 4 bases from J, with 14 bases between. The CDR3 covers 14 residues. Germline loops: CDR1 SGHDT, CDR2 YYEEEE. The CDR3 DNA is TGTGCCAGCAGCACCCGGAGGCCTTCAGAGACCCAGTACTTC. Protein: CASSTRRPSETQYF.